These 29 T cell receptor beta chains share one sample of origin, sequenced in a study of shared clonotypes between healthy human individuals. Data came from immunoSEQ multiplex PCR; TCRdb stores just in-frame clones and leaves some out. This table holds around 560,000 clones, 85% to 95% found once. CD45RO-negative, CCR7-selected cells formed the naive CD8 fraction, which excluded terminally differentiated effector memory CD45RA+ cells. The material sequenced was naive CD8+ T cells sorted from blood. The receptors shown here come from a young woman in good health.

This clone was detected once. The chain carries TRBV27 and TRBJ1-1; the match to TRBD1 covers 7 bases. The CDR3 is 14 residues long. The germline CDR1 and CDR2 sequences are MNHEY and SMNVEV (reference sequence). With 5 bases clipped from V and 7 bases from J, the junction kept 10 bases outside the gene matches. The CDR3 sequence: CASSMAGTVFEAFF. Written as DNA, the CDR3 is TGTGCCAGCAGTATGGCCGGGACAGTCTTTGAAGCTTTCTTT.

This chain uses TRBV2 with TRBJ1-1; the D gene is possibly TRBD1 (6 bases). This CDR3 is 15 amino acids long. Germline lookup yields CDR1 SNHLY and CDR2 FYNNEI. V was cut by 6 bases and J by 1 base, with 15 bases left in between. For the CDR3, the DNA is TGTGCCAGCAGGGATTCAGGGGTTGGGAACACTGAAGCTTTCTTT. Translating gives CASRDSGVGNTEAFF.

The V call is TRBV4-1, the J call TRBJ2-3; D may be TRBD1 or TRBD2 (5 bases each). The CDR3 spans 15 residues. Germline CDR1 and CDR2: MGHRA and YSYEKL. V lost 5 bases to trimming and J lost 0 bases, with 12 bases between them. This CDR3 is CASSGGYVSTDTQYF. The CDR3 nucleotides are TGCGCCAGCAGCGGGGGATACGTTAGCACAGATACGCAGTATTTT.

The rearrangement links TRBV7-9 to TRBJ2-1; TRBD2 agrees at 11 bases. The germline gives CDR1 SEHNR, CDR2 FQNEAQ (reference sequence). The CDR3 extends over 16 amino acids. Germline trimming cut 5 bases from V and 3 bases from J; bases unmatched to any gene: 6. CDR3 in DNA: TGTGCCAGCAGCCCGACCGGGACTAGCGGCTACAATGAGCAGTTCTTC. Amino acid sequence: CASSPTGTSGYNEQFF. Supplemented by reference TRBV7-9 and TRBJ2-1, the full variable domain reads DTGVSQNPRHKITKRGQNVTFRCDPISEHNRLYWYRQTLGQGPEFLTYFQNEAQLEKSRLLSDRFSAERPKGSFSTLEIQRTEQGDSAMYLCASSPTGTSGYNEQFFGPGTRLTVL.

This clone was recorded once. This rearrangement joins TRBV29-1 to TRBJ1-2; 7 positions match TRBD1. This CDR3 spans 14 amino acids. Germline V gives CDR1 SQVTM, CDR2 ANQGSEA. The V segment lost 1 base and the J segment 3 bases; nucleotides outside the gene matches: 5. For the CDR3, the DNA is TGCAGCGTTGAAGGGGAGGGGGCGGACTATGGCTACACCTTC. It specifies CSVEGEGADYGYTF.

This chain uses TRBV7-9 with TRBJ2-7, with D unclear. This CDR3 comprises 16 residues. Trimming stripped 5 bases from V and 2 bases from J, with 19 bases between. Germline CDR1 is SEHNR and CDR2 is FQNEAQ (reference sequence). CDR3 amino acids: CASSPPGGQDPYEQYF. The CDR3 nucleotides are TGTGCCAGCAGCCCCCCGGGTGGGCAGGACCCCTACGAGCAGTACTTC.

The rearrangement links TRBV5-1 to TRBJ2-6; perhaps D is TRBD1 or TRBD2 (5 bases each). V shed 2 bases and J shed 4 bases, with 19 bases lying between them. The CDR3 is 18 amino acids. From germline, CDR1 is SGHRS and CDR2 YFSETQ. Here the CDR3 DNA reads TGCGCCAGCAGCTTCCGATGGGACCCCTCCTCGGGGGCCAACGTCCTGACTTTC. Amino acid sequence: CASSFRWDPSSGANVLTF.

The V call is TRBV21-1, the J call TRBJ2-7; the table gives TRBD1 as D, unverified against the DNA. TRBV21-1 is designated a pseudogene. This CDR3 comprises 13 residues. The CDR3: CASSKLQHYEQYF. CDR3 nucleotide sequence: TGTGCCAGCAGTAAACTACAGCACTACGAGCAGTACTTC.

About this clone itself: This CDR3 is also generated by other DNA sequences in the sample. This chain connects TRBV4-1 to TRBJ2-7; TRBD2 matches at 10 bases. V was clipped by 1 base and J by 2 bases; unmatched bases: 2. The CDR3 extends over 15 amino acids. CDR1 and CDR2 from the germline V gene are MGHRA and YSYEKL. The CDR3 DNA reads TGCGCCAGCAGCCAAGGGACTAGCGGTCCCTACGAGCAGTACTTC. Its protein is CASSQGTSGPYEQYF.

The gene calls are TRBV7-9 and TRBJ1-5; 7 nucleotides align to TRBD1. The germline V gene encodes CDR1 SEHNR and CDR2 FQNEAQ (reference sequence). V lost 5 bases and J lost 0; bases outside the gene matches: 10. CDR3 size: 17 residues. CDR3 amino acids: CASSLGTASVSNQPQHF. As DNA, the CDR3 is TGTGCCAGCAGCCTTGGGACAGCCTCTGTTAGCAATCAGCCCCAGCATTTT.

V gene TRBV2 combines with J gene TRBJ2-7; no definite D call. Germline CDR1 reads SNHLY; CDR2 reads FYNNEI. The V end lost 2 bases, the J end lost 3 bases, and 11 bases lay between the germline ends. The CDR3 loop spans 14 amino acids. The CDR3 DNA follows: TGTGCCAGCAGTGAAATAGAAAGAGACTACGAGCAGTACTTC. This sequence encodes CASSEIERDYEQYF.

This chain uses TRBV7-2 with TRBJ2-7, with D perhaps matching TRBD2 (6 bases). This CDR3 is built from 15 residues. Germline assignment: CDR1 SGHTA and CDR2 FQGNSA. V lost 1 base and J 1 base, leaving 11 bases between the germline ends. DNA for the CDR3: TGTGCCAGCAGCTTAGGCTTCGCGGGATCCTACGAGCAGTACTTC. Translating gives CASSLGFAGSYEQYF.

This chain links TRBV27 with TRBJ2-7; 9 nucleotides align to TRBD1. The CDR3 contains 16 residues. With V trimmed by 2 bases and J by 5 bases, 10 bases remained unmatched. Germline CDR1 and CDR2: MNHEY and SMNVEV (reference sequence). For the CDR3, the DNA is TGTGCCAGCAGTTTAATTGGGACAGGGCTATCCCACGAGCAGTACTTC. Amino acids: CASSLIGTGLSHEQYF.

This chain links TRBV10-3 with TRBJ1-1, with D maybe TRBD1 (5 bases). This CDR3 has 12 amino acids. Trimming left V 11 bases short and J 4 bases short, with 14 bases between. Germline V CDR1 and CDR2: ENHRY, SYGVKD. DNA of the CDR3: TGTGCCGCCAGACAGCAGGGCACTGAAGCTTTCTTT. Protein product: CAARQQGTEAFF.

About this clone itself: The same CDR3 is also encoded by other DNA sequences in this sample. The chain joins TRBV28 to TRBJ2-7; tentatively, D is TRBD2 (6 bases). Between the trimmed V and J ends, which lost 3 bases and 2 bases, there was a span of 8 bases. Germline CDR1 MDHEN, CDR2 SYDVKM. The CDR3 sequence is 13 residues long. In nucleotides, the CDR3 is TGTGCCAGCAGTTTGGGGGGTCCCTACGAGCAGTACTTC. Translated: CASSLGGPYEQYF.

This chain uses TRBV28 with TRBJ1-1; TRBD1 agrees at 7 bases. CDR3 length: 15 residues. Germline assignment: CDR1 MDHEN and CDR2 SYDVKM. V was clipped by 6 bases and J by 1 base; unmatched bases: 8. DNA of the CDR3: TGTGCCAGCAGCTCCTGGGACAGCTCGAACACTGAAGCTTTCTTT. Translation: CASSSWDSSNTEAFF. The entire variable domain, with the rest obtained from reference TRBV28 and TRBJ1-1, is as follows: DVKVTQSSRYLVKRTGEKVFLECVQDMDHENMFWYRQDPGLGLRLIYFSYDVKMKEKGDIPEGYSVSREKKERFSLILESASTNQTSMYLCASSSWDSSNTEAFFGQGTRLTVV.

This clone was recorded once. The chain has TRBV27 and TRBJ2-1, with D possibly being TRBD2 (6 bases). The germline V and J ends were trimmed by 5 bases and 3 bases, with 17 bases remaining between them. Germline lookup yields CDR1 MNHEY and CDR2 SMNVEV (reference sequence). There are 16 residues in the CDR3. The CDR3 loop is CASSTSWRDGYNEQFF. CDR3 sequence (DNA): TGTGCCAGCAGTACCTCTTGGCGGGATGGCTACAATGAGCAGTTCTTC.

On this clone: The same CDR3 also results from other DNA sequences found in this sample. The V and J genes are TRBV27 and TRBJ2-1, with D tentatively TRBD1 or TRBD2 (5 bases each). The CDR3 contains 16 residues. V shed 0 bases and J shed 3 bases, with 12 bases lying between them. Germline lookup yields CDR1 MNHEY and CDR2 SMNVEV (reference sequence). CDR3 amino acids: CASSLSPGTDYNEQFF. The DNA for the CDR3 is TGTGCCAGCAGTTTATCTCCCGGGACGGACTACAATGAGCAGTTCTTC.

The V and J genes are TRBV4-1 and TRBJ1-1, with D hard to call. Germline CDR1 and CDR2: MGHRA and YSYEKL. The CDR3 runs to 14 residues. Trimming pared 0 bases from V and 6 bases from J, leaving 11 bases between. The CDR3 here is CASSQDIVTPEAFF. The CDR3 DNA is TGCGCCAGCAGCCAAGATATAGTGACCCCTGAAGCTTTCTTT.

The CDR3 coding sequence is TGTGCCAGCAGTCCCACTAGCGGGACCTTATACGAGCAGTACTTC. It encodes CASSPTSGTLYEQYF. The chain uses TRBV6-5 and TRBJ2-7; 10 nucleotides align to TRBD2. Per the germline V gene, CDR1 is MNHEY and CDR2 is SVGAGI. The CDR3 contains 15 residues. The V segment lost 5 bases and the J segment 4 bases; nucleotides outside the gene matches: 8.

V and J are TRBV5-6 and TRBJ2-7; D is perhaps TRBD1 (5 bases). Germline V gives CDR1 SGHDT, CDR2 YYEEEE. The CDR3 extends over 15 amino acids. Trimming removed 4 bases at V and 4 bases at J, with 18 bases between. DNA for the CDR3: TGTGCCAGCAGCGGTACAGGAGACCCAGATTACGAGCAGTACTTC. Amino acid sequence: CASSGTGDPDYEQYF.

The J gene is TRBJ2-5, the V gene TRBV27; 9 bases match TRBD2. Gene TRBJ2-7 matches the end of the DNA better, so the J call may be wrong. Per germline, CDR1 MNHEY and CDR2 SMNVEV (reference sequence). The CDR3 is 14 residues long. The CDR3 DNA reads as TGTGCCAGCAGTTTCGGTAGCGGGAGCTACGAGCAGTACTTC. It encodes CASSFGSGSYEQYF.

This clone showed up just once. The chain employs TRBV30 and TRBJ1-1, with 7 bases that match TRBD1. Unmatched junction bases numbered 2, after V lost 3 bases and J lost 1 base. This CDR3 contains 13 residues. CDR1 is GTSNPN and CDR2 is SVGIG in the germline V gene (reference sequence). The CDR3 bases are TGTGCCTGGAGCCACAGGGGGAACACTGAAGCTTTCTTT. It encodes CAWSHRGNTEAFF.

The chain employs TRBV28 and TRBJ1-2; no clear D gene. Per germline, CDR1 MDHEN and CDR2 SYDVKM. The V gene lost 5 bases and the J gene lost 4 bases, with 17 bases spanning the gap. This CDR3 has 15 residues. The CDR3 spells CASSPRIGSGYGYTF. The DNA of the CDR3 is TGTGCCAGCAGTCCCCGTATTGGGAGTGGCTATGGCTACACCTTC.

This chain joins TRBV28 and TRBJ1-1; tentatively, D is TRBD1 (6 bases). V was trimmed by 6 bases and J by 0 bases, leaving 11 bases between them. Germline lookup yields CDR1 MDHEN and CDR2 SYDVKM. This CDR3 region has 14 residues. This CDR3 is CASRRTALNTEAFF. CDR3 nucleotides: TGTGCCAGCAGGCGGACAGCCTTGAACACTGAAGCTTTCTTT.

Note on this clone: The same CDR3 can be traced to other DNA sequences in this sample. V gene TRBV11-2 combines with J gene TRBJ1-1; possibly TRBD1 for D (5 bases). The CDR3 runs 13 residues. Per germline, CDR1 SGHAT and CDR2 FQNNGV. The V and J ends lost 3 bases and 1 base respectively, with 6 bases between them. CDR3 bases: TGTGCCAGCAGCTTGGGGCAGAACACTGAAGCTTTCTTT. It codes for CASSLGQNTEAFF.

V gene TRBV2 combines with J gene TRBJ2-7; 9 bases fit TRBD1. V was clipped by 3 bases and J by 4 bases; unmatched bases: 7. Germline CDR1 is SNHLY and CDR2 is FYNNEI. The CDR3 runs to 15 residues. The CDR3 sequence: CASSDQGQGGYEQYF. In DNA, the CDR3 is TGTGCCAGCAGTGATCAGGGACAGGGAGGTTACGAGCAGTACTTC.

The chain links TRBV28 to TRBJ2-1; D is unclear. Germline V gene data show CDR1 as MDHEN and CDR2 as SYDVKM. The CDR3 is made up of 15 amino acids. V lost 5 bases and J lost 0, with 11 bases in between. This CDR3 is CASSTPRSSYNEQFF. CDR3 DNA sequence: TGTGCCAGCAGTACGCCCAGGAGCTCCTACAATGAGCAGTTCTTC.

This sequence joins TRBV28 and TRBJ1-5, with a tentative D call TRBD1 (5 bases). The CDR3 runs to 15 residues. Germline V gene data show CDR1 as MDHEN and CDR2 as SYDVKM. The germline V and J ends were trimmed by 3 bases and 1 base, with 10 bases remaining between them. CDR3 DNA: TGTGCCAGCAGTTTGTGGGACGTGAGCAATCAGCCCCAGCATTTT. This encodes CASSLWDVSNQPQHF.